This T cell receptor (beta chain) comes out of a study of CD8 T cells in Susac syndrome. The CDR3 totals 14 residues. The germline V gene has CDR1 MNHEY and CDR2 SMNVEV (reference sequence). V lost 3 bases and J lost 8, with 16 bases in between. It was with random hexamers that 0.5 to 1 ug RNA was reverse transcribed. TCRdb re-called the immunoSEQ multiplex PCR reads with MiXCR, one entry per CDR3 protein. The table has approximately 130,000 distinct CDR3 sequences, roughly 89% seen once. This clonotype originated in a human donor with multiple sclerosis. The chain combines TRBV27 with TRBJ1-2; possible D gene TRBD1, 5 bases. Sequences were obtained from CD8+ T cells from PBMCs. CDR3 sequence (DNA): TGTGCCAGCAGTTTCACAGGTGATCCAACAGGCTACACCTTC. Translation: CASSFTGDPTGYTF.